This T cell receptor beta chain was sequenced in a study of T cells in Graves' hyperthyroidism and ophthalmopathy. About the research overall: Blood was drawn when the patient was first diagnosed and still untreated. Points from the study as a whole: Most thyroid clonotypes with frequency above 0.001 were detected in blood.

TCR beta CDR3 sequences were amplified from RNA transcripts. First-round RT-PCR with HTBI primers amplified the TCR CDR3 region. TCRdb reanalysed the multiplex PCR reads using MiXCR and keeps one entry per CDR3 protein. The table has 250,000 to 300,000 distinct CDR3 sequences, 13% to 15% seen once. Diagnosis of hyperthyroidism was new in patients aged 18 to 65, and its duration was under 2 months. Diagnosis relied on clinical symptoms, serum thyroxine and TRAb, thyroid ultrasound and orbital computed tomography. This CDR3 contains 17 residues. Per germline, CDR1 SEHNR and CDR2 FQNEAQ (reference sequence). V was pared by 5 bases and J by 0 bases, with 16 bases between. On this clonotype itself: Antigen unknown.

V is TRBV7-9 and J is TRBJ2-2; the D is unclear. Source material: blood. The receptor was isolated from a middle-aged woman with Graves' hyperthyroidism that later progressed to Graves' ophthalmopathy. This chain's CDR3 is CASSIRRPGTNTGELFF. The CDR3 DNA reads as TGTGCCAGCAGCATAAGACGGCCAGGAACGAACACCGGGGAGCTGTTTTTT.